These T cell receptor beta chains were read from a single sample in a study of T cell repertoires in aging, cancer and after chemotherapy. MiXCR was run by TCRdb on the multiplex PCR reads, yielding one entry per CDR3 protein. Of about 8,500 distinct CDR3 sequences in the sample, roughly 39% were seen once. Sequencing was carried out using blood. These receptors came from a human donor with a solid tumor. Both conserved end residues are part of each CDR3. A D gene is named only where the DNA matches it firmly. For some rows the clone size is stated as once, few or many, or as a class when expanded; others skip it.

J gene,clone size,V gene,D gene,CDR3 protein,CDR3 DNA
TRBJ1-1,-,TRBV19,TRBD1,CASSVDRVNTEAFF,TGTGCCAGTAGTGTCGACAGGGTGAACACTGAAGCTTTCTTT
TRBJ2-3,-,TRBV6-1,TRBD2,CASKGGGPADTQYF,TGTGCCAGCAAGGGCGGGGGGCCCGCAGATACGCAGTATTTT
TRBJ2-1,-,TRBV24-1,-,CATRPTGLRGYNEQFF,TGTGCCACCAGACCCACGGGACTCAGGGGTTACAATGAGCAGTTCTTC
TRBJ1-6,once,TRBV6-5,TRBD1,CASSPRTGGDSPLHF,TGTGCCAGCAGTCCCCGGACAGGGGGCGATTCACCCCTCCACTTT
TRBJ2-2,-,TRBV6-2/TRBV6-3,-,CASSDYQNTGELFF,TGTGCCAGCTCGGACTACCAGAACACCGGGGAGCTGTTTTTT
TRBJ1-2,-,TRBV5-6,TRBD1,CASSPDRDYGYTF,TGTGCCAGCAGCCCGGACAGGGACTATGGCTACACCTTC
TRBJ2-5,large,TRBV29-1,TRBD1,CSVSGQGGGKTQYF,TGCAGCGTTTCAGGACAGGGGGGTGGGAAGACCCAGTACTTC
TRBJ1-2,-,TRBV12-3/TRBV12-4,-,CASSLQGKGGGYTF,TGTGCCAGCAGTCTACAGGGAAAAGGAGGCGGCTACACCTTC
TRBJ1-1,few,TRBV6-5,-,CASSHRDRTIAFF,TGTGCCAGCAGTCACCGGGACCGTACAATTGCTTTCTTT
TRBJ1-4,-,TRBV11-3,-,CASSPRANEKLFF,TGTGCCAGCAGCCCCCGCGCTAATGAAAAACTGTTTTTT
TRBJ1-5,-,TRBV12-3/TRBV12-4,TRBD1,CASSLTGSNQPQHF,TGTGCCAGCAGCCTGACAGGGAGCAATCAGCCCCAGCATTTT